This T cell receptor (beta chain) stems from a study of T cells in localized non-small cell lung cancer. Sequencing was performed with immunoSEQ multiplex PCR; in TCRdb, only in-frame clones are kept and a portion is missing. The table has approximately 41,000 clones, about 88% seen once. Per germline, CDR1 SGHKS and CDR2 YYEKEE (reference sequence). There are 15 residues in the CDR3. Trimming took 1 base from V and 0 from J, leaving 10 bases between them. This chain connects TRBV5-5 to TRBJ1-2; no firm D call. This receptor was identified in a woman between 18 and 55 years old with stage III lung adenocarcinoma. The material sequenced was peripheral blood, taken before any cancer treatment. CDR3 amino acids: CASSLSGIANYGYTF. CDR3 sequence (DNA): TGTGCCAGCAGCTTGTCTGGGATCGCTAACTATGGCTACACCTTC. Filled out from reference TRBV5-5 and TRBJ1-2, the complete variable domain reads DAGVTQSPTHLIKTRGQQVTLRCSPISGHKSVSWYQQVLGQGPQFIFQYYEKEERGRGNFPDRFSARQFPNYSSELNVNALLLGDSALYLCASSLSGIANYGYTFGSGTRLTVV.